This note documents a single T cell receptor (beta chain) sequence. What it binds is unknown. The entry originates in a study of cytomegalovirus exposure and HLA in healthy donors. Study-wide results and limits: Most TCRs appeared rarely, but some public TCRs recurred in many donors.

The CDR3 covers 14 residues. Trimming took off 1 base at V and 3 bases at J, with 10 bases between the two ends. Per the germline V gene, CDR1 is SGHTA and CDR2 is FQGNSA. The primer mix had 60 Vbeta and 13 Jbeta primers. Profiling relied on immunoSEQ multiplex PCR, and the TCRdb table lists in-frame clones only, not all of them. The sample lists some 150,000 clones; 82% were seen once. The material sequenced was PBMCs. The V call is TRBV7-2, the J call TRBJ2-7, with D maybe TRBD1 (5 bases). The origin of this receptor is a man aged 45-65 years in good health and CMV-seropositive. CDR3 nucleotide sequence: TGTGCCAGCAGCTTAGGTCAGGGCCACTACGAGCAGTACTTC. Protein product: CASSLGQGHYEQYF.